The 2 T cell receptor beta chains presented below share a single source sample, sequenced in a study of T-cell memory formation after mild COVID-19. From the 5' RACE reads, TCRdb called clonotypes with MiXCR, one entry per CDR3 protein. The data hold approximately 490,000 distinct CDR3 sequences, with approximately 20% observed a single time. Sequencing was performed on PBMCs or a T cell subset sorted from them (not recorded which). These receptors all stem from an adult woman who had mild COVID-19 (a few samples of this study predate the infection). Cell type and time point are not known.

The chain recombines TRBV7-9 with TRBJ2-1; 8 bases agree with TRBD2. V lost 0 bases, J lost 1 base, and 2 bases stayed unmatched. Germline CDR1 is SEHNR and CDR2 is FQNEAQ (reference sequence). This CDR3 region has 16 residues. Here the CDR3 reads CASSLALAGSYNEQFF. The DNA of the CDR3 is TGTGCCAGCAGCTTAGCCTTAGCGGGATCCTACAATGAGCAGTTCTTC.

This chain uses TRBV21-1 with TRBJ1-5; the table names TRBD1, a call not compared with the DNA. TRBV21-1 is flagged as a pseudogene. The CDR3 has 16 amino acids. The CDR3 loop reads CASSARRTGTNQPQHF. CDR3 in DNA: TGTGCCAGCAGCGCCAGGCGCACAGGGACCAATCAGCCCCAGCATTTT.